This T cell receptor (beta chain) emerged from a study of cytomegalovirus exposure and HLA in healthy donors. Germline values: CDR1 MGHRA, CDR2 YSYEKL. The CDR3 totals 15 residues. V was trimmed by 3 bases and J by 1 base, leaving 11 bases between them. With 60 Vbeta and 13 Jbeta primers, the PCR was carried out. Here immunoSEQ multiplex PCR was the method, and the copy in TCRdb shows in-frame clones only, minus some. Counted here are 120,000 to 150,000 clones, roughly 76% occurring once; the ten biggest clones make up 13% to 15%. This chain uses TRBV4-1 with TRBJ2-3, with no clear D. The sample comprised PBMCs. This clonotype was sampled from a human donor in good health. This chain's CDR3 is CASSQGAFGTDTQYF. DNA of the CDR3: TGCGCCAGCAGCCAGGGCGCGTTTGGCACAGATACGCAGTATTTT.